This TCR beta chain was identified during a study of T cells in Graves' hyperthyroidism and ophthalmopathy. Overall study findings and caveats: Blood also contained most expanded thyroid clonotypes above 0.001.

Newly diagnosed hyperthyroidism, duration under 2 months, in patients aged 18 to 65. Clinical symptoms, serum thyroxine and TRAb, thyroid ultrasound and orbital computed tomography together formed the diagnostic basis. The PBMCs were taken from around 9.1 ml of fresh peripheral blood. This CDR3 region has 11 residues. The V gene lost 5 bases and the J gene lost 6 bases, with 6 bases spanning the gap. Germline CDR1 and CDR2: SGDLS and YYNGEE. What was amplified from RNA transcripts were TCR beta CDR3 regions. With the HTBI primer set, the TCR CDR3 went through a first round of RT-PCR. TCRdb re-derived calls from the multiplex PCR reads in MiXCR, one entry per CDR3 protein. The sample carries about 690,000 distinct CDR3 sequences, 17% recorded once. This clonotype appeared a few times. Its antigen remains unknown.

The V call is TRBV9, the J call TRBJ2-1; no reliable D call. The TCR was taken from a man aged 45 to 65 with Graves' hyperthyroidism. Sequencing input: blood. CDR3 protein: CASRDPNEQFF. CDR3 in DNA: TGTGCCAGCAGGGACCCCAATGAGCAGTTCTTC.